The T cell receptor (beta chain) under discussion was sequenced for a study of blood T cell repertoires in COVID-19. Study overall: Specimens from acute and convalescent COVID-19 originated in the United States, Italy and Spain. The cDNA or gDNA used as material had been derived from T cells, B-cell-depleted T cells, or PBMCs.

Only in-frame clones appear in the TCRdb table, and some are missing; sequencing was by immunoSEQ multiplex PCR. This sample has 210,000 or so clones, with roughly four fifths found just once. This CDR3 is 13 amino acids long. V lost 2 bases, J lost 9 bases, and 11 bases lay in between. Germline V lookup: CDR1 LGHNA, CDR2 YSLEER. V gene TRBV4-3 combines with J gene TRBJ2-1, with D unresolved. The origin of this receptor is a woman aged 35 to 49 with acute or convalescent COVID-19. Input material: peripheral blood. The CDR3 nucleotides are TGCGCCAGCAGCCAATCCACAGTCCGTGAGCAGTTCTTC. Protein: CASSQSTVREQFF.